This passage covers 3 T cell receptor beta chains from one sample sequenced in a study of breast tumors, draining lymph nodes, adjacent tissues. In TCRdb, the multiplex PCR reads were re-called with MiXCR into one record per CDR3 protein. This sample has roughly 220,000 distinct CDR3 sequences, with less than 40% found just once. Axillary draining lymph nodes of breast cancer patients supplied the node samples. The specimen sequenced was axillary lymph node tissue. The origin of the receptors is a female donor with breast cancer. Some clones in this sample may be carry-over from other donors' samples.

This clonotype was detected many times. The chain employs TRBV15 and TRBJ2-7, with D uncertain. The CDR3 consists of 14 residues. Germline CDR1 LNHNV, CDR2 YYDKDF (reference sequence). Trimming took 1 base from V and 3 from J, leaving 10 bases between them. CDR3 DNA sequence: TGTGCCACCAGCAGAGCGGGTAGTGGCTACGAGCAGTACTTC. It is translated as CATSRAGSGYEQYF.

This clonotype appeared many times. The chain couples TRBV5-8 to TRBJ1-5, with no clear D. The CDR3 length is 13 residues. In germline, CDR1 is SGHTS, CDR2 YDEGEE. V shed 4 bases and J shed 7 bases, with 12 bases lying between them. CDR3: CASSPTRLQPQHF. The DNA of the CDR3 is TGTGCCAGCAGCCCTACCCGGCTACAGCCCCAGCATTTT.

This clonotype was observed many times. The chain links TRBV10-3 to TRBJ1-4; 9 bases are shared with TRBD1. Germline V gene data show CDR1 as ENHRY and CDR2 as SYGVKD. The CDR3 consists of 15 residues. V dropped 4 bases and J dropped 7; count of bases not matched to a gene: 7. CDR3 sequence (DNA): TGTGCCATCAGTGGCGGGGGGACAGGGCCTGAAAAACTGTTTTTT. Its translation is CAISGGGTGPEKLFF.